Listed here are 21 T cell receptor beta chains from one sample, sequenced in a study of human T cells and chemical hapten exposure. Time point here: pre-sensitization, week 0. Treatment: therapeutic diphenylcyclopropenone sensitization with weekly scalp DPC. TCRdb itself ran the RACE reads through MiXCR, one entry per CDR3 protein. This sample carries around 200,000 distinct CDR3 sequences, more than 25% of them seen once, and the ten largest clones take about 2.7%. The material sequenced was whole blood, taken in connection with sensitization to the hapten diphenylcyclopropenone (DPC). The receptors stem from a woman aged 25 to 39 with alopecia areata. Some clones in this sample may be carry-over from other donors' samples.

V gene TRBV28 combines with J gene TRBJ2-7; D remains unclear. Germline lookup yields CDR1 MDHEN and CDR2 SYDVKM. The CDR3 has 17 amino acids. V lost 5 bases and J lost 2, with 22 bases in between. The CDR3 spells CASSPAYGRPATYEQYF. CDR3 nucleotide sequence: TGTGCCAGCAGTCCCGCGTACGGCAGACCTGCGACCTACGAGCAGTACTTC.

This clonotype occurred a few times. V and J are TRBV11-2 and TRBJ1-4; TRBD1 matches 7 bases. The germline V gene has CDR1 SGHAT and CDR2 FQNNGV. V was clipped by 7 bases and J by 7 bases; unmatched bases: 9. The CDR3 loop spans 14 amino acids. The chain's CDR3 is CASNPGQSFEKLFF. CDR3 in DNA: TGTGCCAGCAACCCGGGACAGTCATTTGAAAAACTGTTTTTT. Using reference TRBV11-2 and TRBJ1-4 for the parts outside the CDR3, the full variable domain is EAGVAQSPRYKIIEKRQSVAFWCNPISGHATLYWYQQILGQGPKLLIQFQNNGVVDDSQLPKDRFSAERLKGVDSTLKIQPAKLEDSAVYLCASNPGQSFEKLFFGSGTQLSVL.

This clonotype was detected only a few times. This sequence joins TRBV29-1 and TRBJ2-1, with TRBD2 matching 7 bases. The trim removed 3 bases at V and 0 bases at J, leaving 5 bases unmatched. Germline loops: CDR1 SQVTM, CDR2 ANQGSEA. The CDR3 is 15 amino acids. The CDR3 spells CSVEGGDSSYNEQFF. The CDR3 DNA sequence: TGCAGCGTTGAGGGAGGGGATAGCTCCTACAATGAGCAGTTCTTC.

The chain couples TRBV29-1 to TRBJ1-2; D possibly corresponds to TRBD1 (5 bases). The CDR3 is 13 residues long. V dropped 4 bases and J dropped 4 bases, with 13 bases sitting between them. Germline V gene sequence: CDR1 SQVTM, CDR2 ANQGSEA. The CDR3 DNA reads TGCAGCGTTGTATCGGACACGGCCTATGGCTACACCTTC. Protein product: CSVVSDTAYGYTF.

The sample holds a few counts of this clonotype. The genes are TRBV28 and TRBJ2-2; unclear D gene. CDR1 is MDHEN and CDR2 is SYDVKM in the germline V gene. This CDR3 is 12 amino acids long. V was clipped by 5 bases and J by 9 bases, with 10 bases between them. The DNA of the CDR3 is TGTGCCAGCAGTCTCCCCGGCAGGGAGCTGTTTTTT. It encodes CASSLPGRELFF.

V and J are TRBV6-2 or TRBV6-3 and TRBJ1-2, with 10 bases lining up with TRBD1. J was trimmed by 3 bases and V by 7 bases; bases with no gene match: 5. The germline V gene has CDR1 MNHEY and CDR2 SVGEGT. The CDR3 loop spans 14 amino acids. The CDR3 protein is CASTVTGGDYGYTF. The CDR3 DNA follows: TGTGCCAGCACCGTGACAGGGGGCGACTATGGCTACACCTTC.

This clonotype showed up just a few times. The chain is built from TRBV5-1 and TRBJ2-3; D is perhaps TRBD2 (6 bases). The V end was cut by 4 bases, the J end by 3 bases, with 12 bases between. The CDR3 totals 14 residues. Germline V gene lookup returns CDR1 SGHRS and CDR2 YFSETQ. The CDR3 loop reads CASSPGTQTDTQYF. For the CDR3, the DNA is TGCGCCAGCAGCCCCGGGACTCAGACAGATACGCAGTATTTT.

The rearrangement uses TRBV15 and TRBJ1-5, with D unresolved. The CDR3 is made up of 16 amino acids. The ends were cut back, 0 bases at V and 7 bases at J, with 16 bases in the middle. Germline CDR1 and CDR2: LNHNV and YYDKDF (reference sequence). The CDR3 DNA is TGTGCCACCAGCAGAGAACTTCGTCGGGCGGGCCAGCCCCAGCATTTT. This codes for CATSRELRRAGQPQHF.

This clonotype has only a few counts. This chain connects TRBV4-2 to TRBJ2-1, with unresolved D. The germline CDR1 and CDR2 sequences are LGHNA and YNFKEQ. The CDR3 loop spans 15 amino acids. The V gene lost 0 bases and the J gene lost 4 bases, with 10 bases spanning the gap. CDR3 residues: CASSQDRPPYNEQFF. For the CDR3, the DNA is TGTGCCAGCAGCCAAGATAGGCCACCTTACAATGAGCAGTTCTTC.

The V and J genes are TRBV7-2 and TRBJ2-2; 10 nucleotides align to TRBD2. After removal of 5 bases from V and 6 bases from J, the junction contained 18 bases not matched to a gene. CDR1 is SGHTA and CDR2 is FQGNSA in the germline V gene. The CDR3 totals 19 residues. The CDR3 bases are TGTGCCAGCAGCGCAACTCAGCTTTGGGGTAGCGGGAGGTCCGGGGAGCTGTTTTTT. This codes for CASSATQLWGSGRSGELFF.

In DNA, the CDR3 is TGCAGTGCAAGAAGCTATGAAAAACTGTTTTTT. This sequence encodes CSARSYEKLFF. The chain employs TRBV20-1 and TRBJ1-4, with unresolved D. Trimming took off 6 bases at V and 6 bases at J, with 8 bases between the two ends. This CDR3 contains 11 residues. Germline lookup yields CDR1 DFQATT and CDR2 SNEGSKA (reference sequence).

The chain joins TRBV29-1 to TRBJ2-7, with D tentatively TRBD2 (6 bases). Trimming shortened V by 1 base and J by 1 base, and 11 bases separated the two germline ends. This CDR3 contains 14 residues. Germline CDR1 and CDR2: SQVTM and ANQGSEA. Here the CDR3 reads CSVEGRGGSYEQYF. The CDR3, as DNA: TGCAGCGTTGAAGGGCGTGGGGGGTCCTACGAGCAGTACTTC.

This chain uses TRBV9 with TRBJ2-3; the D gene is possibly TRBD1 (6 bases). Trimming shortened V by 4 bases and J by 2 bases, and 14 bases separated the two germline ends. Germline loops: CDR1 SGDLS, CDR2 YYNGEE. CDR3 size: 15 residues. The CDR3 reads CASSIQGQHTDTQYF. The CDR3 DNA reads TGTGCCAGCAGCATTCAAGGACAGCACACAGATACGCAGTATTTT.

In this sample, this clonotype turned up a few times. The chain recombines TRBV29-1 with TRBJ2-1; 12 nucleotides agree with TRBD2. Germline V CDR1 and CDR2: SQVTM, ANQGSEA. The trim removed 0 bases at V and 7 bases at J, leaving 10 bases unmatched. The CDR3 runs 17 residues. CDR3 bases: TGCAGCGTTGAAGATCCGCTAGCGGGGGGGCCAGGGAATGAGCAGTTCTTC. This gives the protein CSVEDPLAGGPGNEQFF.

This chain connects TRBV9 to TRBJ2-1; 7 bases fit TRBD2. V was clipped by 3 bases and J by 4 bases; unmatched bases: 10. There are 16 residues in the CDR3. Germline CDR1 is SGDLS and CDR2 is YYNGEE. Here the CDR3 DNA reads TGTGCCAGCAGCGGAACCTCGGGGGGTCCTTACAATGAGCAGTTCTTC. This gives the protein CASSGTSGGPYNEQFF. The full variable domain, its missing parts supplied by reference TRBV9 and TRBJ2-1, is DSGVTQTPKHLITATGQRVTLRCSPRSGDLSVYWYQQSLDQGLQFLIQYYNGEERAKGNILERFSAQQFPDLHSELNLSSLELGDSALYFCASSGTSGGPYNEQFFGPGTRLTVL.

The gene calls are TRBV29-1 and TRBJ1-1, with 9 bases identical to TRBD1. V trimming: 6 bases; J trimming: 1 base; junction bases outside the gene matches: 18. Germline V gene data show CDR1 as SQVTM and CDR2 as ANQGSEA. The CDR3 is made up of 18 amino acids. CDR3 sequence (DNA): TGCAGCGTGAGAACCGGGACAGGGTATACAGGGGGGAACACTGAAGCTTTCTTT. Amino acid sequence: CSVRTGTGYTGGNTEAFF.

The chain recombines TRBV6-2 or TRBV6-3 with TRBJ2-3; D possibly corresponds to TRBD2 (5 bases). Trimming cost V 0 bases and J 0 bases, with 7 bases left between them. Germline values: CDR1 MNHEY, CDR2 SVGEGT. The length of the CDR3 is 15 residues. The CDR3 nucleotides are TGTGCCAGCAGTTACTCGAGAGGGAGCACAGATACGCAGTATTTT. Encoded protein: CASSYSRGSTDTQYF.

This rearrangement joins TRBV2 to TRBJ1-2, with D possibly matching TRBD1 (5 bases). Germline V lookup: CDR1 SNHLY, CDR2 FYNNEI. The CDR3 totals 13 residues. V was shortened by 4 bases and J by 10 bases, with 16 bases between the two germline ends. The CDR3 sequence is CASSGGLDGHYTF. The CDR3 DNA sequence: TGTGCCAGCAGTGGGGGGTTGGACGGTCACTACACCTTC. The full variable domain, rest sourced from reference TRBV2 and TRBJ1-2, is EPEVTQTPSHQVTQMGQEVILRCVPISNHLYFYWYRQILGQKVEFLVSFYNNEISEKSEIFDDQFSVERPDGSNFTLKIRSTKLEDSAMYFCASSGGLDGHYTFGSGTRLTVV.

This clonotype was detected only a few times. The CDR3 protein is CASRGQGARGYTF. DNA of the CDR3: TGTGCCAGCAGGGGACAGGGGGCGCGTGGCTACACCTTC. The rearrangement links TRBV28 to TRBJ1-2; 12 bases map to TRBD1. V gave up 6 bases and J gave up 7 bases; unmatched junction bases: 3. CDR3 size: 13 residues. Germline values: CDR1 MDHEN, CDR2 SYDVKM.

This clonotype occurred a few times. The chain recombines TRBV3-1 with TRBJ1-6; 8 bases agree with TRBD1. V was pared by 2 bases and J by 9 bases, with 12 bases of the junction left unmatched. CDR3 size: 17 residues. Germline values: CDR1 LGHDT, CDR2 YNNKEL (reference sequence). The CDR3 region has the DNA TGTGCCAGCAGCCAACCCCGCGGACAGGGCAGGAGTTCACCCCTCCACTTT. Protein sequence: CASSQPRGQGRSSPLHF.

This clonotype was counted a few times. The chain carries TRBV28 and TRBJ1-1; D gene uncertain. V was clipped by 8 bases and J by 2 bases, with 12 bases between them. The CDR3 consists of 13 residues. From germline, CDR1 is MDHEN and CDR2 SYDVKM. The CDR3 coding sequence is TGTGCCAGCGCAAAACCGGGCAACACTGAAGCTTTCTTT. Its translation is CASAKPGNTEAFF.